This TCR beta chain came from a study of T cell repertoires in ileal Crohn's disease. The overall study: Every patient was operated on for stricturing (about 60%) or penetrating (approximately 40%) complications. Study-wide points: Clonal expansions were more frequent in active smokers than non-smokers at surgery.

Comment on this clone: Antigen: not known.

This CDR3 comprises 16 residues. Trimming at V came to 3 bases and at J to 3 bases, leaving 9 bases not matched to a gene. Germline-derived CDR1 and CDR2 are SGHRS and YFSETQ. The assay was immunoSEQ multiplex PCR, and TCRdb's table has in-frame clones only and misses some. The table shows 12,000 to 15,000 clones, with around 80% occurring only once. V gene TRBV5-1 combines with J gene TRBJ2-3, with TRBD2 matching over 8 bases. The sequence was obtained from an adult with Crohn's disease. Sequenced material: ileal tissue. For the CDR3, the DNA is TGCGCCAGCAGCTCGGAAGCGGGAGTCTTGACAGATACGCAGTATTTT. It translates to CASSSEAGVLTDTQYF.